These T cell receptor beta chains were read from a single sample in a study of early T cells in non-severe SARS-CoV-2 infection. MiXCR, applied by TCRdb to the 5' RACE reads, yields one record per CDR3 protein. The data show some 81,000 distinct CDR3 sequences, around 8.7% seen once. The sample was whole blood. The receptors were sampled from an adult who was a healthcare worker with PCR-confirmed SARS-CoV-2 infection or an uninfected control (not recorded which). Both conserved end residues are part of each CDR3. The D gene is left open where the match is weak. Not all rows give a size; the values are once, few, many and, for expanded clones, a class.

J gene	D gene	V gene	clone size	CDR3 length	CDR3 DNA	CDR3 protein
TRBJ1-6	TRBD1	TRBV28	-	17	TGTGCCAGCAAGTTTGGGGGCGCCGGGACAGATAATTCACCCCTCCACTTT	CASKFGGAGTDNSPLHF
TRBJ2-5	-	TRBV7-9	-	14	TGTGCCAGCAGCTCCTTAGGGGACGGAGAGACCCAGTACTTC	CASSSLGDGETQYF
TRBJ2-3	-	TRBV15	many	13	TGTGCCACCAGCAGACCATCAACAGATACGCAGTATTTT	CATSRPSTDTQYF
TRBJ2-2	-	TRBV7-8	many	15	TGTGCCAGCAGCTTGATCAGCCTGAACACCGGGGAGCTGTTTTTT	CASSLISLNTGELFF
TRBJ2-3	-	TRBV28	many	15	TGTGCCAGCAGTTTAGTTCGGGCCGGCACAGATACGCAGTATTTT	CASSLVRAGTDTQYF
TRBJ2-3	TRBD2	TRBV7-2	many	17	TGTGCCAGCAGTTCAGCGCGGGGCGGGAGGGCGACAGATACGCAGTATTTT	CASSSARGGRATDTQYF
TRBJ2-7	TRBD1	TRBV28	-	15	TGTGCCAGCGGGCAGAGACAGGGATTTGTGAACGAGCAGTACTTC	CASGQRQGFVNEQYF
TRBJ2-7	TRBD2	TRBV20-1	once	16	TGCAGTGCCCCGGGACTAGCGGGTCACCCTTCCTACGAGCAGTACTTC	CSAPGLAGHPSYEQYF
TRBJ1-4	-	TRBV6-6	-	19	TGTGCCAGCACCAACCCCAACCAAGGGAGCGACGATCACCGCGGGAAACTGTTTTTT	CASTNPNQGSDDHRGKLFF
TRBJ1-1	-	TRBV12-3/TRBV12-4	many	11	TGTGCCAGCAGTTTCGGCAGGGAAGCTTTCTTT	CASSFGREAFF